This TCR beta chain stems from a study of T cell responses to AZD1222 COVID-19 vaccine. Germline V lookup: CDR1 SGHDT, CDR2 YYEEEE. V shed 3 bases, J shed 0 bases, and the junction held 4 bases outside the gene matches. The CDR3 spans 15 residues. The data were produced by immunoSEQ multiplex PCR, yet TCRdb's version contains in-frame clones alone and is incomplete. Counted here are about 150,000 clones, about 90% occurring once; the ten biggest clones make up more than 3%. This receptor was identified in an adult in good health. This sequence joins TRBV5-6 and TRBJ2-3, with 7 nucleotides matching TRBD2. The sequencing used peripheral blood, collected on day 0 of AZD1222 vaccination. The CDR3: CASSSDGGSTDTQYF. In DNA, the CDR3 is TGTGCCAGCAGCTCGGACGGGGGGAGCACAGATACGCAGTATTTT.